Presented here are 15 T cell receptor beta chains from one specimen sequenced in a study of radiotherapy plus CTLA-4 blockade in lung cancer. Profiled with immunoSEQ multiplex PCR; TCRdb holds only in-frame clones, not every one. The data contain about 88,000 clones, 60% to 80% of them singletons. The sample consisted of peripheral blood, taken from a patient treated with radiotherapy plus ipilimumab. Receptor source: a human donor with non-small cell lung cancer that progressed on radiotherapy plus ipilimumab.

This chain uses TRBV7-9 with TRBJ2-7; D unclear. The germline gives CDR1 SEHNR, CDR2 FQNEAQ (reference sequence). The CDR3 runs to 14 residues. The V and J ends lost 5 bases and 3 bases respectively, with 14 bases between them. CDR3 nucleotide sequence: TGTGCCAGCAGCGCAGCCGGGTCCCTCTACGAGCAGTACTTC. Translation gives CASSAAGSLYEQYF.

DNA for the CDR3: TGTGCCAGCAGCTTAGATCAGGGGGCGAGAACTGAAGCTTTCTTT. This translates into CASSLDQGARTEAFF. The rearrangement links TRBV7-3 to TRBJ1-1, with 8 bases aligning to TRBD1. The CDR3 totals 15 residues. Per the germline V gene, CDR1 is SGHTA and CDR2 is FQGTGA. V was clipped by 2 bases and J by 5 bases; unmatched bases: 7.

The CDR3 loop is CAGLGQGNEQFF. The CDR3 DNA follows: TGTGCCGGGCTGGGACAGGGGAATGAGCAGTTCTTC. The chain recombines TRBV2 with TRBJ2-1; 10 bases are shared with TRBD1. The CDR3 covers 12 residues. The germline V gene has CDR1 SNHLY and CDR2 FYNNEI. V lost 11 bases to trimming and J lost 7 bases; unmatched junction nucleotides: 5.

The genes are TRBV5-1 and TRBJ2-3, with D possibly being TRBD2 (7 bases). Germline CDR1 and CDR2: SGHRS and YFSETQ. V lost 0 bases and J lost 3, with 11 bases in between. The CDR3 is 15 amino acids. In DNA, the CDR3 is TGCGCCAGCAGCTTGGTCCGGGGGGCAACAGATACGCAGTATTTT. It translates to CASSLVRGATDTQYF.

V is TRBV11-2 and J is TRBJ1-2; TRBD1 matches at 7 bases. The CDR3 sequence is 16 residues long. Per the germline V gene, CDR1 is SGHAT and CDR2 is FQNNGV. V lost 1 base, J lost 8 bases, and 13 bases stayed unmatched. Here the CDR3 DNA reads TGTGCCAGCAGCTTAGGCGGACAGGCCTTGAAGGGGGGCTACACCTTC. Translating gives CASSLGGQALKGGYTF.

The chain recombines TRBV21-1 with TRBJ2-6; TRBD1 is the table's D call, not checked against the DNA. TRBV21-1 is labeled a pseudogene. CDR3 length: 17 residues. The CDR3 loop is CASSDDRRSSGANVLTF. In DNA form, the CDR3 reads TGTGCCAGCAGCGATGACAGGAGGTCGAGTGGGGCCAACGTCCTGACTTTC.

This chain joins TRBV2 and TRBJ1-4; no firm D call. The CDR3 length is 13 residues. V lost 7 bases to trimming and J lost 2 bases, with 8 bases between them. The germline CDR1 and CDR2 sequences are SNHLY and FYNNEI. CDR3: CASTGRTNEKLFF. For the CDR3, the DNA is TGTGCCAGCACAGGACGTACTAATGAAAAACTGTTTTTT.

V and J are TRBV7-9 and TRBJ2-2; D not resolved. CDR1 and CDR2 (germline): SEHNR, FQNEAQ (reference sequence). Trimming took off 2 bases at V and 2 bases at J, with 12 bases between the two ends. The CDR3 spans 16 residues. This CDR3 is CASSLSFSTNTGELFF. In DNA form, the CDR3 reads TGTGCCAGCAGCTTAAGTTTCAGTACCAACACCGGGGAGCTGTTTTTT.

Concerning this clone itself: In the same sample, other DNA sequences code for this CDR3. This chain uses TRBV27 with TRBJ2-2, with a possible D match to TRBD1 (5 bases). The CDR3 spans 14 residues. V dropped 6 bases and J dropped 1 base, with 9 bases sitting between them. From germline, CDR1 is MNHEY and CDR2 SMNVEV (reference sequence). In nucleotides, the CDR3 is TGTGCCAGCAGCCTCCAGGGGAACACCGGGGAGCTGTTTTTT. Its protein product is CASSLQGNTGELFF.

The chain is built from TRBV9 and TRBJ1-3; 7 bases fit TRBD1. Losses at the gene ends were 1 base for V and 4 bases for J; bases not matched to a gene: 8. This CDR3 spans 16 amino acids. Germline CDR1 SGDLS, CDR2 YYNGEE. In nucleotides, the CDR3 is TGTGCCAGCAGCGTAAGGGACAGAAATTCCGGAAACACCATATATTTT. The encoded protein is CASSVRDRNSGNTIYF.

This chain uses TRBV9 with TRBJ2-7; D is uncertain. CDR1 SGDLS and CDR2 YYNGEE come from the germline V gene. The CDR3 has 16 residues. V was pared by 0 bases and J by 4 bases, with 17 bases between. The CDR3 sequence is CASSVAATPDGYEQYF. DNA of the CDR3: TGTGCCAGCAGCGTAGCTGCCACACCAGACGGGTACGAGCAGTACTTC.

V and J are TRBV2 and TRBJ1-2; TRBD1 matches 7 bases. CDR3 length: 12 residues. Germline-derived CDR1 and CDR2 are SNHLY and FYNNEI. The junction had 8 bases not matched to a gene; V was cut back by 8 bases and J by 8 bases. CDR3 sequence: CASLTTGTGYTF. CDR3 DNA sequence: TGTGCCAGCCTTACGACAGGGACAGGCTACACCTTC.

The chain joins TRBV27 to TRBJ1-4; unclear D gene. V gave up 5 bases and J gave up 0 bases, with 7 bases separating them. The CDR3 has 14 residues. The germline V gene encodes CDR1 MNHEY and CDR2 SMNVEV (reference sequence). The CDR3 reads CASSRGTTNEKLFF. The CDR3 coding sequence is TGTGCCAGCAGTCGAGGGACAACTAATGAAAAACTGTTTTTT.

This clone was recorded a few times. V gene TRBV11-2 combines with J gene TRBJ1-3; D is perhaps TRBD1 (5 bases). The V gene lost 7 bases and the J gene lost 0 bases, with 13 bases spanning the gap. CDR3 length: 15 amino acids. Germline CDR1 reads SGHAT; CDR2 reads FQNNGV. CDR3 protein: CASTIRGGSGNTIYF. CDR3 sequence (DNA): TGTGCCAGCACTATCCGTGGGGGCTCTGGAAACACCATATATTTT.

This clone appeared a few times. The chain uses TRBV7-6 and TRBJ1-2; D is uncertain. Between the trimmed V and J ends, which lost 5 bases and 10 bases, there was a span of 14 bases. Germline V gene lookup returns CDR1 SGHVS and CDR2 FNYEAQ. CDR3 size: 12 residues. The chain's CDR3 is CASSPGGLIYTF. The DNA for the CDR3 is TGTGCCAGCAGCCCCGGCGGGCTGATCTACACCTTC. Full variable domain (rest looked up from reference TRBV7-6 and TRBJ1-2): GAGVSQSPRYKVTKRGQDVALRCDPISGHVSLYWYRQALGQGPEFLTYFNYEAQQDKSGLPNDRFSAERPEGSISTLTIQRTEQRDSAMYRCASSPGGLIYTFGSGTRLTVV.